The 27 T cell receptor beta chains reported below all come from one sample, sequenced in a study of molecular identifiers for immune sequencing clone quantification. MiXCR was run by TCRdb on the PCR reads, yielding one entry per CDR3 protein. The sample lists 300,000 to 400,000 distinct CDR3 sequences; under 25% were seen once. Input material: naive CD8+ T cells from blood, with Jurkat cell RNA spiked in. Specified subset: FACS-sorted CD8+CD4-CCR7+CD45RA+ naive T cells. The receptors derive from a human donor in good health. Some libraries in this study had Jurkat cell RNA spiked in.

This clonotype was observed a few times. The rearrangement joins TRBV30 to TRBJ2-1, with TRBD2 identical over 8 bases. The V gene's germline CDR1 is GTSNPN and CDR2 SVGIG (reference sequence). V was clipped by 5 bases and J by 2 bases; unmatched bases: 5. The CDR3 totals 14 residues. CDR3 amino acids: CAWGTGGAYNEQFF. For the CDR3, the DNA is TGTGCCTGGGGAACGGGGGGGGCCTACAATGAGCAGTTCTTC.

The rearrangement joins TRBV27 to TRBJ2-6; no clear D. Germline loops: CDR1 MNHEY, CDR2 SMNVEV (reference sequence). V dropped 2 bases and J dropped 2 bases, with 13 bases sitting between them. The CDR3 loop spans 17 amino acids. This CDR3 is CASSLRVVSPGANVLTF. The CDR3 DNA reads TGTGCCAGCAGTTTACGGGTGGTCTCTCCTGGGGCCAACGTCCTGACTTTC.

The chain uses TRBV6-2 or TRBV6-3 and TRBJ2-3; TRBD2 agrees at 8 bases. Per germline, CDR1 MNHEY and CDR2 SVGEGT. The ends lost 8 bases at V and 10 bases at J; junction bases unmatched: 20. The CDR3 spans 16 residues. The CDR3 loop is CASRWLAGMGGDSQYF. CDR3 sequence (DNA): TGTGCCAGCCGGTGGTTAGCGGGAATGGGCGGGGATTCGCAGTATTTT.

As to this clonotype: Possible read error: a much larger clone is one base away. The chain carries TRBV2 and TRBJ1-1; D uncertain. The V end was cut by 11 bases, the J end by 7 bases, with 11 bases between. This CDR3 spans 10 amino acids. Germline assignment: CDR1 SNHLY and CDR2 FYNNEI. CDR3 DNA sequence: TGTGCCGGCCTGGGAGTTGAAGCTTTCTTT. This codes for CAGLGVEAFF.

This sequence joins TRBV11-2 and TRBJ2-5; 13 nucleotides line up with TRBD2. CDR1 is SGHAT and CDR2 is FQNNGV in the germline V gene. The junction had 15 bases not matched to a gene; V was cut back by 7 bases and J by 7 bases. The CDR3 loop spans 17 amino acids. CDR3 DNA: TGTGCCAGCAACTCAACTAGCGGGGGGGCCGGGAAGACGACCCAGTACTTC. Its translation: CASNSTSGGAGKTTQYF.

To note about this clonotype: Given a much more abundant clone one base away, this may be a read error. The CDR3 bases are TGTGCCAGCAGTCCGGGGACAGGGTCAAAGACCCAGTACTTC. Its protein is CASSPGTGSKTQYF. This chain joins TRBV6-6 and TRBJ2-5, with 9 bases fitting TRBD1. Germline V gene lookup returns CDR1 MNHNY and CDR2 SVGAGI (reference sequence). V lost 5 bases and J lost 6; bases outside the gene matches: 7. The CDR3 runs 14 residues.

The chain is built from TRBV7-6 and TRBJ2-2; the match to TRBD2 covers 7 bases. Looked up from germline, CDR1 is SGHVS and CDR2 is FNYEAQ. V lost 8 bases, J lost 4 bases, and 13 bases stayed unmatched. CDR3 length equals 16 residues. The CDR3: CASGIGASGLTGELFF. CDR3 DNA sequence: TGTGCCAGCGGGATAGGGGCTAGCGGCCTCACCGGGGAGCTGTTTTTT.

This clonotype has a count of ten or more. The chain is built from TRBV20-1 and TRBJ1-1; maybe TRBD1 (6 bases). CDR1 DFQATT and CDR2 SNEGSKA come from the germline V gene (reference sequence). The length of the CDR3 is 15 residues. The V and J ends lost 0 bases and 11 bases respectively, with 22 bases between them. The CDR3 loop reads CSARDIEVPGAEAFF. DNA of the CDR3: TGCAGTGCTAGAGATATTGAGGTCCCGGGGGCGGAGGCTTTCTTT.

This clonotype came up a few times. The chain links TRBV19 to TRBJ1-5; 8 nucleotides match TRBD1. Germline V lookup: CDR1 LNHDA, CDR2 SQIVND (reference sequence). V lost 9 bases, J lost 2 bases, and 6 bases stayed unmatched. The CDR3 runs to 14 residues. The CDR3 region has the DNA TGTGCCAGCCTCAGGGGGCCGGGCAATCAGCCCCAGCATTTT. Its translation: CASLRGPGNQPQHF.

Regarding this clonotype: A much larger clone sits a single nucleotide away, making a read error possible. Written as DNA, the CDR3 is TGCGCCAGCAGCCCGGGGACTAGCGGAACCTACGAGCAGCACTTC. Translating it yields CASSPGTSGTYEQHF. J is TRBJ2-7 and V is TRBV5-1; 11 bases fit TRBD2. This CDR3 comprises 15 residues. Germline values: CDR1 SGHRS, CDR2 YFSETQ. Combining the CDR3 with reference TRBV5-1 and TRBJ2-7 gives the whole variable domain KAGVTQTPRYLIKTRGQQVTLSCSPISGHRSVSWYQQTPGQGLQFLFEYFSETQRNKGNFPGRFSGRQFSNSRSEMNVSTLELGDSALYLCASSPGTSGTYEQHFGPGTRLTVT.

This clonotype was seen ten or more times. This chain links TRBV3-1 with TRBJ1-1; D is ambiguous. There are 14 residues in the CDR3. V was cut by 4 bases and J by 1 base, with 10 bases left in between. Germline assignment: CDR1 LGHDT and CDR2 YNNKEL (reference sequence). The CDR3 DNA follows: TGTGCCAGCAGCCGCCGGAACAGGAACACTGAAGCTTTCTTT. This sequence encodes CASSRRNRNTEAFF.

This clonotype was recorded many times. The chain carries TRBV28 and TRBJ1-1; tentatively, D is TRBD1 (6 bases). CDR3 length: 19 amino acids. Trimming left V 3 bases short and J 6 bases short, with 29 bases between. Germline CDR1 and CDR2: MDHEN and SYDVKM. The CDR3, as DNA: TGTGCCAGCAGTTTCCCCTTGACAGGTCTTAATAGTTTGGCCGCTGAAGCTTTCTTT. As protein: CASSFPLTGLNSLAAEAFF.

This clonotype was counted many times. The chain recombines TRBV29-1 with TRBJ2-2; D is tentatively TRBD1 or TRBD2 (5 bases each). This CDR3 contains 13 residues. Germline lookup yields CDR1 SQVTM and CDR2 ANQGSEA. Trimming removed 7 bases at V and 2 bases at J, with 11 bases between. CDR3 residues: CSARRDNTGELFF. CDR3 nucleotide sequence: TGCAGCGCCCGCCGGGACAACACCGGGGAGCTGTTTTTT.

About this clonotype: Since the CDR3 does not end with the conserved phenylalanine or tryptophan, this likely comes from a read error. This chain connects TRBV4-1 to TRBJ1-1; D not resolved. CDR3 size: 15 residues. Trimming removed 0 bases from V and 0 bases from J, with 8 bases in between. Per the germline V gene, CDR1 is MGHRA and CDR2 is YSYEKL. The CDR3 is CASSQDDNMNTEAFL. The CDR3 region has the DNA TGCGCCAGCAGCCAAGATGACAACATGAACACTGAAGCTTTCCTT.

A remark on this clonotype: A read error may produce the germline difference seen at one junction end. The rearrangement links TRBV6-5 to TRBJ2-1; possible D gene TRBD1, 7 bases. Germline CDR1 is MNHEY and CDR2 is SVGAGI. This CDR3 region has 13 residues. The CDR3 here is CASSLTQGGEQVF. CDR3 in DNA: TGTGCCAGCAGTTTAACCCAGGGGGGTGAGCAGGTCTTC.

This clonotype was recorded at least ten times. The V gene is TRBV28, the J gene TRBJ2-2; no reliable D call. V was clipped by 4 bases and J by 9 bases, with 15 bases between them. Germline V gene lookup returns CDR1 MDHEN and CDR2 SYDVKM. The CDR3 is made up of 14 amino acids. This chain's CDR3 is CASSSSGPARELFF. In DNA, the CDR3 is TGTGCCAGCAGTTCCTCCGGCCCAGCTCGGGAGCTGTTTTTT.

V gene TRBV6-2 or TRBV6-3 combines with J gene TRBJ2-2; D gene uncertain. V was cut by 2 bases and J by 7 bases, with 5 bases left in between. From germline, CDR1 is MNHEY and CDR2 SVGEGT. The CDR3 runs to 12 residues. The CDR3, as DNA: TGTGCCAGCAGTTACCCCGTCGGGGAGCTGTTTTTT. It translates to CASSYPVGELFF.

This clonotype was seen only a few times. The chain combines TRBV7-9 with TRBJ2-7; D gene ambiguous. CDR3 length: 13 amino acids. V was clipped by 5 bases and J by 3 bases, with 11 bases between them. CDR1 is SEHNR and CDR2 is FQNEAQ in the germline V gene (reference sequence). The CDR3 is CASSPSIDYEQYF. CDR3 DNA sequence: TGTGCCAGCAGCCCGAGTATAGACTACGAGCAGTACTTC. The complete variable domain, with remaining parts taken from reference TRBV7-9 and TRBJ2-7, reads DTGVSQNPRHKITKRGQNVTFRCDPISEHNRLYWYRQTLGQGPEFLTYFQNEAQLEKSRLLSDRFSAERPKGSFSTLEIQRTEQGDSAMYLCASSPSIDYEQYFGPGTRLTVT.

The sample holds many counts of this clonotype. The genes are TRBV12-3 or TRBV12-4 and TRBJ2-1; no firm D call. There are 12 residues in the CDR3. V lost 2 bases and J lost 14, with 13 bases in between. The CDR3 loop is CASSLSPSSEFF. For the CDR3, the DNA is TGTGCCAGCAGTTTAAGTCCGTCTTCGGAGTTCTTC.

The CDR3: CSAREGVGDTQYF. CDR3 DNA sequence: TGCAGTGCTAGAGAAGGGGTGGGAGATACGCAGTATTTT. The chain couples TRBV20-1 to TRBJ2-3, with D maybe TRBD1 (5 bases). This CDR3 is built from 13 residues. With 0 bases removed from V and 5 bases from J, the gap between germline ends came to 9 bases. In germline, CDR1 is DFQATT, CDR2 SNEGSKA (reference sequence).

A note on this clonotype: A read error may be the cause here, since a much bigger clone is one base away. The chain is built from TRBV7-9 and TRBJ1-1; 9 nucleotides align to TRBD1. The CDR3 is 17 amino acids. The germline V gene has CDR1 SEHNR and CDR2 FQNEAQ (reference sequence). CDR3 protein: CARSLVPGQGPDTEAFF. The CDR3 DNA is TGTGCCCGCAGCTTAGTTCCGGGACAGGGACCCGACACTGAAGCTTTCTTT.

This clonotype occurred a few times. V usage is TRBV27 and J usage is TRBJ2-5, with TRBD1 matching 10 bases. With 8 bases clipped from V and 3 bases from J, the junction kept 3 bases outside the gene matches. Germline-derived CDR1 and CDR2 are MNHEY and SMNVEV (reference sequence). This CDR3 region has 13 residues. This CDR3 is CASRGQGKETQYF. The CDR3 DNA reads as TGTGCCAGCCGGGGACAGGGGAAAGAGACCCAGTACTTC.

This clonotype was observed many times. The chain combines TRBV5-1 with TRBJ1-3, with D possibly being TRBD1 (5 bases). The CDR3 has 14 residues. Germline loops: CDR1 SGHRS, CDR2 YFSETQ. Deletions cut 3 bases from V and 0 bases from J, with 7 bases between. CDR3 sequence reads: CASSYDSSGNTIYF. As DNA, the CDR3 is TGCGCCAGCAGCTACGACAGCTCTGGAAACACCATATATTTT.

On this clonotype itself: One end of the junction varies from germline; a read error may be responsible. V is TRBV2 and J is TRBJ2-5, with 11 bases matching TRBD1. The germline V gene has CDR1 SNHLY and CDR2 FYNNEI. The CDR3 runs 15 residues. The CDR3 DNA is TGTGCCAGCAGAAGGACAGGGGGCGGCCAAGGGACCCAGTACTTC. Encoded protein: CASRRTGGGQGTQYF.

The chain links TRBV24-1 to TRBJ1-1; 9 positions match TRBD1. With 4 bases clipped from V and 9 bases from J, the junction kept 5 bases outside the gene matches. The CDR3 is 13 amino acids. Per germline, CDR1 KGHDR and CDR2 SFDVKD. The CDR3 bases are TGTGCCACCAGTGAAGGGACAGGGAGGAAAGCTTTCTTT. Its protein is CATSEGTGRKAFF.

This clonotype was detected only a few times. The CDR3 here is CATSDGPGTYHEQFF. CDR3 coding DNA: TGTGCCACCAGTGATGGCCCCGGGACTTACCATGAGCAGTTCTTC. The chain couples TRBV24-1 to TRBJ2-1; perhaps TRBD2 as D (6 bases). V was clipped by 3 bases and J by 8 bases, with 16 bases between them. CDR1 and CDR2 from the germline V gene are KGHDR and SFDVKD. The CDR3 is 15 amino acids.

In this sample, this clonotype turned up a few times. CDR3 residues: CASSLGEGYEQYF. In DNA form, the CDR3 reads TGTGCCAGCAGCTTGGGCGAGGGCTACGAGCAGTACTTC. The gene calls are TRBV7-6 and TRBJ2-7, with D perhaps TRBD2 (5 bases). The CDR3 totals 13 residues. The ends were cut back, 3 bases at V and 3 bases at J, with 9 bases in the middle. The germline V gene encodes CDR1 SGHVS and CDR2 FNYEAQ.